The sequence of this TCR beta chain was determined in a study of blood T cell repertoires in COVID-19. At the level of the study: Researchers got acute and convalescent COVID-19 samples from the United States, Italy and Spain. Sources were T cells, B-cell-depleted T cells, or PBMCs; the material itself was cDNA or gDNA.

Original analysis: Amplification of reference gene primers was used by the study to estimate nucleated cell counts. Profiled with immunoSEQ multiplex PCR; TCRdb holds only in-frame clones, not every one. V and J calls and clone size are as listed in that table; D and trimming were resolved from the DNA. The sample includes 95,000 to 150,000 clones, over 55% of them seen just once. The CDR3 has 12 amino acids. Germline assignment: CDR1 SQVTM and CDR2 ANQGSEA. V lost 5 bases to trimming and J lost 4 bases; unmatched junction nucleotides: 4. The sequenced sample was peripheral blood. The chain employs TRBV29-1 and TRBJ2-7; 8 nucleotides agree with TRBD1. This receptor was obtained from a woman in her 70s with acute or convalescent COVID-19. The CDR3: CSVQQGVYEQYF. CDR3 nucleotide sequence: TGCAGCGTTCAACAGGGGGTTTACGAGCAGTACTTC.